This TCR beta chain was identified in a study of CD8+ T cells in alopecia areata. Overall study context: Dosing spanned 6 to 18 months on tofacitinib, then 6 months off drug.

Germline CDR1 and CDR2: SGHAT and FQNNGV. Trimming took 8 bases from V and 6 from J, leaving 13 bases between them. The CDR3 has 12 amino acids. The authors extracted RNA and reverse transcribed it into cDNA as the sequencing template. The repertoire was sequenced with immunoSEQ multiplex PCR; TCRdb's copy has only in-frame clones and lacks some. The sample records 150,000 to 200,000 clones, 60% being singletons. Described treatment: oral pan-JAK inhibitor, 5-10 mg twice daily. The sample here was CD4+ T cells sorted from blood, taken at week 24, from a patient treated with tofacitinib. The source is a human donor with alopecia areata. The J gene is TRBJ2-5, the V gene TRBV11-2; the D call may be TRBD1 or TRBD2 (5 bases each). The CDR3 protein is CASAPPGQTQYF. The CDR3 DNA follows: TGTGCCAGCGCCCCACCGGGGCAGACCCAGTACTTC.